This T cell receptor beta chain emerged from a study of PD-L1 blockade in urothelial cancer. The overall study: Prior chemotherapy in patients spanned 0 to 3 regimens. Investigators checked blood 3 weeks (second dose) and 6 weeks after treatment start.

Time point here: pretreatment peripheral blood. Metastatic or locally advanced urothelial carcinoma was present in the patients. Spiking each PCR with synthetic TCR analog templates was performed. Sequencing used immunoSEQ multiplex PCR; TCRdb keeps in-frame clones, though not all of them. Of over 75,000 clones in the sample, around 89% were seen once. CDR1 and CDR2 (germline): SGHNT, YYREEE (reference sequence). The CDR3 has 13 residues. The V gene end was trimmed by 2 bases and the J gene end by 6 bases; junction bases not matched to a gene: 4. The receptor was derived from a woman aged 80 or over with urothelial cancer. This sequence joins TRBV5-4 and TRBJ2-7; 8 bases agree with TRBD2. Sequences were derived from PBMCs, sampled around atezolizumab (anti-PD-L1) treatment. The CDR3 region has the DNA TGTGCCAGCAGCTTTGCGGGAGGATTCGAGCAGTACTTC. Translation: CASSFAGGFEQYF.